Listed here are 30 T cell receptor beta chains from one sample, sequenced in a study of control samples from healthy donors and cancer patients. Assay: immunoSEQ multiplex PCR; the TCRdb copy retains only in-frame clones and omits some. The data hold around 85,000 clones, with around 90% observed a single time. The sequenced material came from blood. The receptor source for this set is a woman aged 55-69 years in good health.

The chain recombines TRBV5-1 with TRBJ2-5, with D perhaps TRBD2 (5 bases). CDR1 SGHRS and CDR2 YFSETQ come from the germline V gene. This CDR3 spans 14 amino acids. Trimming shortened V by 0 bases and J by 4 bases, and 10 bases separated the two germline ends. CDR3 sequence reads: CASSLGGNRETQYF. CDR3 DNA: TGCGCCAGCAGCTTGGGAGGGAATAGAGAGACCCAGTACTTC.

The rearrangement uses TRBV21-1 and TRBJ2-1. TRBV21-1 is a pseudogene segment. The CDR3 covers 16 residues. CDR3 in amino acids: CASSDICGSSYNEQFF. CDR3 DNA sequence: TGTGCCAGCAGCGACATTTGCGGTAGCTCCTACAATGAGCAGTTCTTC.

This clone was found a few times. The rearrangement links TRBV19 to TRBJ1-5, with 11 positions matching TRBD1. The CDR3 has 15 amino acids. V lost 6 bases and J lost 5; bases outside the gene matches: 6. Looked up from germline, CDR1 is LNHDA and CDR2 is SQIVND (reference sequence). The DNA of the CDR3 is TGTGCCAGTAGGCTCTCGGACAGGGGGCATCAGCCCCAGCATTTT. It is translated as CASRLSDRGHQPQHF.

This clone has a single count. The CDR3 region has the DNA TGTGCCGCCGACTCGGGACAGAACTACGAGCAGTACTTC. This codes for CAADSGQNYEQYF. The chain combines TRBV28 with TRBJ2-7, with 7 bases fitting TRBD1. Trimming at V came to 11 bases and at J to 3 bases, leaving 10 bases not matched to a gene. The V gene's germline CDR1 is MDHEN and CDR2 SYDVKM. The CDR3 is 13 residues long.

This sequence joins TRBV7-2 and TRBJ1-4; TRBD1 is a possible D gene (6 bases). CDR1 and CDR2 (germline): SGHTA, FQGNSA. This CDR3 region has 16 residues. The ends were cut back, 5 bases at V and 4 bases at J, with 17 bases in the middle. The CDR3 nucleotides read TGTGCCAGCAGCATAGGGGGGTTTCTTCGTAATGAAAAACTGTTTTTT. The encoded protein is CASSIGGFLRNEKLFF. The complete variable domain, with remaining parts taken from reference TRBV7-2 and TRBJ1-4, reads GAGVSQSPSNKVTEKGKDVELRCDPISGHTALYWYRQSLGQGLEFLIYFQGNSAPDKSGLPSDRFSAERTGGSVSTLTIQRTQQEDSAVYLCASSIGGFLRNEKLFFGSGTQLSVL.

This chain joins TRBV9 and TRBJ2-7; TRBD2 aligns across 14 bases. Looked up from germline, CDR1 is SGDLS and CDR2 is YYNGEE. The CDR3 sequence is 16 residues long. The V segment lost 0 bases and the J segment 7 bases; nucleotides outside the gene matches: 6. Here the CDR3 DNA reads TGTGCCAGCAGCGTAGGGGGACTAGCGGGAGTTGGTGAGCAGTACTTC. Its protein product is CASSVGGLAGVGEQYF. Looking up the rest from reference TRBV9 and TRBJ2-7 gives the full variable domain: DSGVTQTPKHLITATGQRVTLRCSPRSGDLSVYWYQQSLDQGLQFLIQYYNGEERAKGNILERFSAQQFPDLHSELNLSSLELGDSALYFCASSVGGLAGVGEQYFGPGTRLTVT.

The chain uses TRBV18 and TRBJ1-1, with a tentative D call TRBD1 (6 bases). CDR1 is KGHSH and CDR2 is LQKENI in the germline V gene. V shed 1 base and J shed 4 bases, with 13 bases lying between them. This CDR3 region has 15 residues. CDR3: CASSPLGGGTTEAFF. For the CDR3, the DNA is TGTGCCAGCTCACCACTTGGGGGGGGCACCACTGAAGCTTTCTTT. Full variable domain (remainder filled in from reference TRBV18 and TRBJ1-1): NAGVMQNPRHLVRRRGQEARLRCSPMKGHSHVYWYRQLPEEGLKFMVYLQKENIIDESGMPKERFSAEFPKEGPSILRIQQVVRGDSAAYFCASSPLGGGTTEAFFGQGTRLTVV.

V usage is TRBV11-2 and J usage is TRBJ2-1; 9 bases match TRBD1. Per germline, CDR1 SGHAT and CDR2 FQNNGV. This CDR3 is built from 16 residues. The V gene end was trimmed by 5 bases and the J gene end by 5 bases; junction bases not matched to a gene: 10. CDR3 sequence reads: CASSRTPRDRDNEQFF. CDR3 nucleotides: TGTGCCAGCAGCCGCACGCCCCGGGACAGGGACAATGAGCAGTTCTTC.

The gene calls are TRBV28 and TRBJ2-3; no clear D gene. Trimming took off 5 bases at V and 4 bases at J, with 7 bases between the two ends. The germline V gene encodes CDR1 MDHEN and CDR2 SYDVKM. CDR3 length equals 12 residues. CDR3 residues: CASSPLSDTQYF. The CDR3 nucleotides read TGTGCCAGCAGTCCGTTGTCAGATACGCAGTATTTT.

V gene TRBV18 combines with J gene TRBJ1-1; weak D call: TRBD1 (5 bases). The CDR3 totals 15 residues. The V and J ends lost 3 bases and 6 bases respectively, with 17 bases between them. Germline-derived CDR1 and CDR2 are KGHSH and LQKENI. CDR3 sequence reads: CASSPSRDLWAEAFF. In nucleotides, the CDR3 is TGTGCCAGCTCACCCAGCAGGGATCTTTGGGCTGAAGCTTTCTTT.

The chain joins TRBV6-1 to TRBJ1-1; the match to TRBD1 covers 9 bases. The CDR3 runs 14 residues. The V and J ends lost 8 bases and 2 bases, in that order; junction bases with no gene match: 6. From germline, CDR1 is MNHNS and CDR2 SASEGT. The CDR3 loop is CASGAGQGNTEAFF. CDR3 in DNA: TGTGCCAGCGGGGCGGGACAGGGTAACACTGAAGCTTTCTTT.

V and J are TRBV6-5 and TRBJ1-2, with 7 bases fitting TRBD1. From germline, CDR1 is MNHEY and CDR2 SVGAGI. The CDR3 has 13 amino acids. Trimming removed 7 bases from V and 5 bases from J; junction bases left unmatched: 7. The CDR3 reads CASNPRQGYGYTF. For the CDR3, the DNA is TGTGCCAGCAACCCACGACAGGGTTATGGCTACACCTTC.

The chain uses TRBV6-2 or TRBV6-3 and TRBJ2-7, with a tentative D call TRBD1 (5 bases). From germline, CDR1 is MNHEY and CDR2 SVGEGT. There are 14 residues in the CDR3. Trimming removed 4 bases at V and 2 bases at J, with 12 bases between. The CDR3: CASSFGQGTYEQYF. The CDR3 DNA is TGTGCCAGCAGTTTTGGGCAGGGCACCTACGAGCAGTACTTC.

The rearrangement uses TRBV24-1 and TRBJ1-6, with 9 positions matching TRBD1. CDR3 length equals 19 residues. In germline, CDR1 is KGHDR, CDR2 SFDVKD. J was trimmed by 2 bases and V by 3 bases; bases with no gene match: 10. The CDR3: CATSDPGQGPGAYNSPLHF. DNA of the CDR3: TGTGCCACCAGTGATCCGGGACAGGGTCCCGGGGCCTATAATTCACCCCTCCACTTT.

In DNA, the CDR3 is TGTGCCAGCAGTTCCCCTCTGAGAGGGCTGTATGGCTACACCTTC. It is translated as CASSSPLRGLYGYTF. V and J are TRBV27 and TRBJ1-2; D remains ambiguous. Germline-derived CDR1 and CDR2 are MNHEY and SMNVEV (reference sequence). The length of the CDR3 is 15 residues. V was cut by 4 bases and J by 5 bases, with 17 bases left in between.

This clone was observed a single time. CDR3 bases: TGTGCCAGCAGTGATCAGTTGGGATCACCCCTCCACTTT. Its translation: CASSDQLGSPLHF. The chain couples TRBV2 to TRBJ1-6; unclear D gene. V was clipped by 3 bases and J by 10 bases, with 10 bases between them. Per germline, CDR1 SNHLY and CDR2 FYNNEI. The CDR3 runs to 13 residues.

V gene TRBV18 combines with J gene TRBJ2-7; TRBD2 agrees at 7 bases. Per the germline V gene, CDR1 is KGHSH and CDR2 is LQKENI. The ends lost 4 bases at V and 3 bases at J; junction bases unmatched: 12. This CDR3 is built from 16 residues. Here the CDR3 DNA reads TGTGCCAGCTCACAAGGAGGAGCGGGGCCAGGCTACGAGCAGTACTTC. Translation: CASSQGGAGPGYEQYF.

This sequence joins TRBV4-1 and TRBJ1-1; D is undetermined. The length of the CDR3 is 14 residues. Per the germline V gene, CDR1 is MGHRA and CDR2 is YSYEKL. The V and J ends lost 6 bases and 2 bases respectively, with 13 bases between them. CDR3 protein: CASRGFLKNTEAFF. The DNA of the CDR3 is TGCGCCAGCAGGGGGTTCCTGAAAAACACTGAAGCTTTCTTT.

The CDR3 DNA reads as TGTGCCAGTAAGCTCACTAGCGGTGCCTCCTACAATGAGCAGTTCTTC. As protein: CASKLTSGASYNEQFF. V gene TRBV19 combines with J gene TRBJ2-1; 8 bases line up with TRBD2. CDR3 length equals 16 residues. Germline-derived CDR1 and CDR2 are LNHDA and SQIVND (reference sequence). With V trimmed by 7 bases and J by 0 bases, 8 bases remained unmatched. The variable domain in full, completed from reference TRBV19 and TRBJ2-1, reads DGGITQSPKYLFRKEGQNVTLSCEQNLNHDAMYWYRQDPGQGLRLIYYSQIVNDFQKGDIAEGYSVSREKKESFPLTVTSAQKNPTAFYLCASKLTSGASYNEQFFGPGTRLTVL.

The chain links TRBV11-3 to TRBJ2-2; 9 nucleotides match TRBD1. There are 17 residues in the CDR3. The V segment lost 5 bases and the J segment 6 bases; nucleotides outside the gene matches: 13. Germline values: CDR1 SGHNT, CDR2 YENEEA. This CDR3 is CASSRGPGQGKAGELFF. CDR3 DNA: TGTGCCAGCAGCAGGGGGCCGGGACAGGGAAAGGCCGGGGAGCTGTTTTTT.

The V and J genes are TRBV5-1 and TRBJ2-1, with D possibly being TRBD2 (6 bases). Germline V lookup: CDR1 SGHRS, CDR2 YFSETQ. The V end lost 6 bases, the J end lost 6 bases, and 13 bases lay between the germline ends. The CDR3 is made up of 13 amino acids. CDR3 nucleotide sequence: TGCGCCAGCAATCGGGTGGGGGGCAATGAGCAGTTCTTC. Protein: CASNRVGGNEQFF.

The CDR3 coding sequence is TGTGCCAGCAGGGATCGTGGAGGGGATACGCAGTATTTT. Translation: CASRDRGGDTQYF. The chain joins TRBV2 to TRBJ2-3, with a weak D call TRBD2 (6 bases). CDR3 length: 13 residues. Per germline, CDR1 SNHLY and CDR2 FYNNEI. Trimming left V 6 bases short and J 6 bases short, with 13 bases between.

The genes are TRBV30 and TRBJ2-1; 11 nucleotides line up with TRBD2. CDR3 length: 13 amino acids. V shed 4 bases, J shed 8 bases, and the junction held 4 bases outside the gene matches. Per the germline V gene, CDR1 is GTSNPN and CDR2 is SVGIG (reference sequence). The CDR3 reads CAWTSGGIDEQFF. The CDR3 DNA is TGTGCCTGGACTAGCGGGGGGATTGATGAGCAGTTCTTC.

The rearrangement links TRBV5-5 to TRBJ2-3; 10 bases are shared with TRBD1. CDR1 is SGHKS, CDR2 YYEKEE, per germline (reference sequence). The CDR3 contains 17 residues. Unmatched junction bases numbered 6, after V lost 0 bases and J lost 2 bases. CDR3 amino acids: CASSLAVGTGVTDTQYF. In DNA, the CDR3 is TGTGCCAGCAGCTTGGCCGTTGGGACAGGGGTCACAGATACGCAGTATTTT.

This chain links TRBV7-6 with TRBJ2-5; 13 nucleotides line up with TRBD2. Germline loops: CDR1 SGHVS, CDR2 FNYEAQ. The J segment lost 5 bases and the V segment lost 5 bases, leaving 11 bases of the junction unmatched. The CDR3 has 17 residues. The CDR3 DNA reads TGTGCCAGCAGCCACGGGACTAGCGGGGTTTTTGGTGAGACCCAGTACTTC. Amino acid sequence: CASSHGTSGVFGETQYF.

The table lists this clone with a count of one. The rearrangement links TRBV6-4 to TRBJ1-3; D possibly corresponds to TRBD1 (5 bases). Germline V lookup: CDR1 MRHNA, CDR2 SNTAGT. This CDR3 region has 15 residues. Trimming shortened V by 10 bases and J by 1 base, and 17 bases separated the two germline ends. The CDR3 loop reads CANHHRGISGNTIYF. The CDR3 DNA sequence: TGTGCCAATCATCACCGGGGGATTTCTGGAAACACCATATATTTT.

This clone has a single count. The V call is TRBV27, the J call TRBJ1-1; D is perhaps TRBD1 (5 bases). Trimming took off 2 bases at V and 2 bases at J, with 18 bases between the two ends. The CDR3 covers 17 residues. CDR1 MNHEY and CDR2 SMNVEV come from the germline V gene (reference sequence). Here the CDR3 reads CASSLTDGTAANTEAFF. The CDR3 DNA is TGTGCCAGCAGTTTAACCGACGGGACGGCCGCCAACACTGAAGCTTTCTTT.

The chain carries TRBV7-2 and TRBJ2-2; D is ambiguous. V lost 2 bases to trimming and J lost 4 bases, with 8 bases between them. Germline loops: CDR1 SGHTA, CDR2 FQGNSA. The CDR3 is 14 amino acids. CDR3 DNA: TGTGCCAGCAGCTTAAATCTTGCCACCGGGGAGCTGTTTTTT. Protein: CASSLNLATGELFF.

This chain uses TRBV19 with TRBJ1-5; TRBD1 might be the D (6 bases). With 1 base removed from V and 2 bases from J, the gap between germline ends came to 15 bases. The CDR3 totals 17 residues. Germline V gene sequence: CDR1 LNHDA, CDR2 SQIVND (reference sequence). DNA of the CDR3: TGTGCCAGTAGTATAGTCGTGGGGGCGCAGGGCAATCAGCCCCAGCATTTT. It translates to CASSIVVGAQGNQPQHF.

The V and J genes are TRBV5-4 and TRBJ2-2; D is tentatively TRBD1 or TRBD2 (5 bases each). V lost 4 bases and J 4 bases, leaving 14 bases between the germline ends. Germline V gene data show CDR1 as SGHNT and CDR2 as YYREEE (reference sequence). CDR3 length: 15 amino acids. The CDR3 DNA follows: TGTGCCAGCAGCAGCCGAAGGGGAGCCACCGGGGAGCTGTTTTTT. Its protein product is CASSSRRGATGELFF.